This TCR beta chain was obtained from a study of T cells expressing NK-cell markers. Study background: Eight donors were sequenced, of whom seven were HCMV-seropositive, while the remaining one was HCMV-seronegative.

Concerning this clonotype: The antigen is undetermined.

Germline V gene data show CDR1 as GTSNPN and CDR2 as SVGIG (reference sequence). This CDR3 is 11 amino acids long. Study-wide results and limits: The dominant NKG2C+ clonotypes represented roughly 1.0-7.5% of CD8+ T cells in more than five donors.

Synthesis of TCR beta cDNA relied on 5'RACE template switching carrying UMIs. For each CDR3 protein, TCRdb gives one entry from its re-call of the 5' RACE reads, without DNA. The sample has about 440,000 distinct CDR3 sequences. The TCR comes from a woman aged 18 to 75 in good health. This chain links TRBV30 with TRBJ2-3. Sample: blood T cells: a sorted CD56 or NKG2C T cell subset, CD4+ or CD8+ T cells, or bulk PBMC T cells (not recorded which). The CDR3 is CAWSFANTQYF.